This is a list of T cell receptor beta chains from one sample in a study of patients and donors after allogeneic stem cell transplantation. Via MiXCR, TCRdb re-called the RT-PCR reads, giving one row per CDR3 protein. The sample yields some 200,000 distinct CDR3 sequences, around two fifths seen once. The sample comprised blood, either unsorted or a sorted T cell fraction (not recorded which). The receptors stem from a human donor who was either an allogeneic HSCT recipient or a stem cell or donor lymphocyte infusion donor (not recorded which). It is not recorded whose cells these are; they may come from a transplant donor. Each CDR3 is given with its conserved first and last residue. Fields, in order: V gene, clone size, D gene, J gene, CDR3 protein, CDR3 DNA. The D gene is left open where the match is weak. Clone size is not always given. Where it is, it says once, few, many or a class for expanded clones.

TRBV4-3	few	.	TRBJ1-1	CASSQGTGTVNTEAFF	TGCGCCAGCAGCCAGGGTACTGGGACGGTGAACACTGAAGCTTTCTTT
TRBV21-1	.	.	TRBJ2-7	CASSKGKGDRFEQYF	TGTGCCAGCAGCAAAGGGAAGGGGGATCGCTTCGAGCAGTACTTC
TRBV12-3/TRBV12-4	.	.	TRBJ1-5	CASSSQDSTGPQHF	TGTGCCAGCAGTTCCCAGGACAGCACGGGGCCCCAGCATTTT
TRBV6-2/TRBV6-3	.	TRBD2	TRBJ2-7	CASRSGLENEQYF	TGTGCCAGCAGATCGGGACTAGAGAACGAGCAGTACTTC
TRBV4-3	.	.	TRBJ2-3	CASSQARQGTDTQYF	TGCGCCAGCAGCCAAGCTCGACAGGGCACAGATACGCAGTATTTT
TRBV20-1	few	.	TRBJ1-1	CSARGDEGQNTEAFF	TGCAGTGCTAGAGGGGACGAGGGCCAGAACACTGAAGCTTTCTTT
TRBV20-1	few	.	TRBJ1-1	CSARVVGPNTEAFF	TGCAGTGCTAGAGTGGTAGGACCGAACACTGAAGCTTTCTTT
TRBV2	.	.	TRBJ2-1	CASSERLAPSSYNEQFF	TGTGCCAGCAGTGAAAGGCTAGCGCCGAGCTCCTACAATGAGCAGTTCTTC
TRBV28	.	.	TRBJ2-3	CASSTQTNEVF	TGTGCCAGCAGCACACAGACGAACGAGGTTTTT
TRBV7-3	once	.	TRBJ2-1	CASSLRGTGPARSHEQFF	TGTGCCAGCAGCTTAAGGGGGACTGGCCCCGCCCGGTCCCATGAGCAGTTCTTC
TRBV11-2	.	TRBD1	TRBJ1-1	CASSPGGTGGRNTEAFF	TGTGCCAGCAGCCCAGGGGGGACAGGGGGAAGGAACACTGAAGCTTTCTTT
TRBV5-1	few	.	TRBJ2-2	CASSLRESSPGAGELFF	TGCGCCAGCAGCTTGAGAGAGTCCAGCCCTGGCGCCGGGGAGCTGTTTTTT
TRBV6-6	once	TRBD1	TRBJ2-1	CASSYGGQGIVNEQFF	TGTGCCAGCAGTTACGGGGGACAGGGGATCGTCAATGAGCAGTTCTTC
TRBV10-3	few	.	TRBJ1-2	CAISDGVLANYGYTF	TGTGCCATCAGTGACGGGGTCCTAGCTAACTATGGCTACACCTTC
TRBV2	.	.	TRBJ2-7	CAFIRGANEQYF	TGTGCCTTTATCCGGGGGGCCAACGAGCAGTACTTC
TRBV12-3/TRBV12-4	few	.	TRBJ1-1	CASSLGRAMNTEAFF	TGTGCCAGCAGTTTGGGACGGGCTATGAACACTGAAGCTTTCTTT
TRBV12-3/TRBV12-4	few	TRBD2	TRBJ2-1	CASSLTSGTYNEQFF	TGTGCCAGCAGTTTGACTAGCGGGACGTACAATGAGCAGTTCTTC
TRBV12-3/TRBV12-4	.	TRBD2	TRBJ2-1	CASSHTSGRRYNEQFF	TGTGCCAGCAGTCATACTAGCGGGAGGAGGTACAATGAGCAGTTCTTC
TRBV10-3	.	.	TRBJ1-1	CAISGNTEAFF	TGTGCCATCTCAGGGAACACTGAAGCTTTCTTT
TRBV6-5	.	.	TRBJ1-1	CASSYPGNTEAFF	TGTGCCAGCAGTTACCCGGGGAACACTGAAGCTTTCTTT
TRBV5-1	.	TRBD1	TRBJ2-6	CASSLEGGPLSGANVLTF	TGCGCCAGCAGCTTGGAAGGGGGCCCCCTCTCTGGGGCCAACGTCCTGACTTTC
TRBV28	.	.	TRBJ1-1	CASSLLGAGTEAFF	TGTGCCAGCAGTTTATTGGGGGCTGGCACTGAAGCTTTCTTT
TRBV20-1	few	.	TRBJ2-3	CSASVTDTQYF	TGCAGTGCTAGCGTAACAGATACGCAGTATTTT
TRBV4-3	.	.	TRBJ2-1	CASSHNPPGLGQTNEQFF	TGCGCCAGCAGCCACAACCCTCCGGGACTTGGTCAGACCAATGAGCAGTTCTTC
TRBV2	.	TRBD2	TRBJ2-1	CASTPGLAGPSYNEQFF	TGTGCCAGCACCCCGGGACTAGCGGGACCCTCCTACAATGAGCAGTTCTTC